These 19 T cell receptor beta chains were sequenced from one sample in a study of cytomegalovirus exposure and HLA in healthy donors. Amplification used 60 Vbeta primers and 13 Jbeta primers. Assay used: immunoSEQ multiplex PCR; TCRdb lists only in-frame clones, some missing. This table has 60,000 to 90,000 clones, 65% to 75% appearing once. The sample taken for sequencing was PBMCs. Every receptor here comes from a man between 40 and 49 years old in good health and CMV-seropositive.

The chain uses TRBV10-3 and TRBJ2-3; TRBD2 aligns across 10 bases. From germline, CDR1 is ENHRY and CDR2 SYGVKD. The CDR3 totals 16 residues. With V trimmed by 4 bases and J by 2 bases, 6 bases remained unmatched. This CDR3 is CAISAASGGITDTQYF. CDR3 nucleotides: TGTGCCATCAGTGCCGCTAGCGGGGGTATCACAGATACGCAGTATTTT.

The chain carries TRBV30 and TRBJ1-1; no firm D call. The germline V and J ends were trimmed by 7 bases and 6 bases, with 18 bases remaining between them. Germline CDR1 is GTSNPN and CDR2 is SVGIG (reference sequence). The CDR3 runs to 13 residues. CDR3 loop: CAYPGPTGAEAFF. In DNA, the CDR3 is TGTGCCTACCCGGGTCCTACCGGCGCTGAAGCTTTCTTT.

This chain connects TRBV5-4 to TRBJ2-6; tentatively, D is TRBD1 (5 bases). Germline V gene lookup returns CDR1 SGHNT and CDR2 YYREEE (reference sequence). There are 18 residues in the CDR3. Trimming took 3 bases from V and 0 from J, leaving 16 bases between them. Here the CDR3 reads CASSWPDTEFSGANVLTF. The DNA for the CDR3 is TGTGCCAGCAGCTGGCCGGACACCGAATTCTCTGGGGCCAACGTCCTGACTTTC.

The V gene is TRBV19, the J gene TRBJ1-1, with 7 bases that match TRBD1. V lost 3 bases, J lost 5 bases, and 9 bases stayed unmatched. Germline CDR1 LNHDA, CDR2 SQIVND (reference sequence). This CDR3 is 15 amino acids long. Here the CDR3 reads CASSIDRDGMTEAFF. CDR3 in DNA: TGTGCCAGTAGTATCGACAGGGACGGGATGACTGAAGCTTTCTTT.

The genes are TRBV2 and TRBJ2-1; a possible D gene is TRBD2 (5 bases). The germline V gene encodes CDR1 SNHLY and CDR2 FYNNEI. Trimming took off 5 bases at V and 0 bases at J, with 11 bases between the two ends. This CDR3 is built from 15 residues. CDR3 nucleotides: TGTGCCAGCAGTCAAACGGGGAGCTCCTACAATGAGCAGTTCTTC. Translated: CASSQTGSSYNEQFF.

This chain joins TRBV2 and TRBJ1-2; 7 bases align to TRBD1. The CDR3 consists of 14 residues. After removal of 3 bases from V and 0 bases from J, the junction contained 1 base not matched to a gene. CDR1 SNHLY and CDR2 FYNNEI come from the germline V gene. CDR3 nucleotides: TGTGCCAGCAGTGACGGGACAGCTAACTATGGCTACACCTTC. This translates into CASSDGTANYGYTF.

The chain combines TRBV29-1 with TRBJ1-5, with 8 bases fitting TRBD1. CDR1 SQVTM and CDR2 ANQGSEA come from the germline V gene. The trim removed 4 bases at V and 7 bases at J, leaving 6 bases unmatched. This CDR3 has 13 residues. The DNA of the CDR3 is TGCAGCGTTGTAACAGGGGGAGGGCAGCCCCAGCATTTT. Translated: CSVVTGGGQPQHF.

CDR3 DNA sequence: TGTGCCAGCAGCCAGGGTATAGGGGCCAATCAGCCCCAGCATTTT. Translating gives CASSQGIGANQPQHF. The chain joins TRBV4-2 to TRBJ1-5; TRBD1 might be the D (5 bases). The CDR3 is 15 amino acids. Looked up from germline, CDR1 is LGHNA and CDR2 is YNFKEQ. Trimming cost V 3 bases and J 3 bases, with 12 bases left between them.

The table lists this clone with many counts. This rearrangement joins TRBV2 to TRBJ1-5, with D maybe TRBD1 (6 bases). In germline, CDR1 is SNHLY, CDR2 FYNNEI. V dropped 1 base and J dropped 6 bases, with 13 bases sitting between them. CDR3 length: 15 residues. The CDR3 sequence is CASSEEAGASQPQHF. The CDR3 DNA reads TGTGCCAGCAGTGAAGAGGCAGGGGCAAGTCAGCCCCAGCATTTT.

The genes are TRBV27 and TRBJ1-1; D possibly corresponds to TRBD1 (5 bases). V gave up 1 base and J gave up 1 base, with 13 bases separating them. The germline CDR1 and CDR2 sequences are MNHEY and SMNVEV (reference sequence). The length of the CDR3 is 16 residues. This CDR3 reads CASSLWGPQGNTEAFF. DNA of the CDR3: TGTGCCAGCAGTTTATGGGGTCCTCAGGGGAACACTGAAGCTTTCTTT.

The chain joins TRBV12-5 to TRBJ1-1; TRBD1 is a possible D gene (5 bases). The V end lost 7 bases, the J end lost 3 bases, and 12 bases lay between the germline ends. This CDR3 spans 13 amino acids. Germline CDR1 and CDR2: LGHNT and FRNRAP. The CDR3: CASAQDGYTEAFF. CDR3 bases: TGTGCTAGTGCACAGGACGGGTACACTGAAGCTTTCTTT.

The chain uses TRBV25-1 and TRBJ2-2; 9 bases line up with TRBD2. CDR3 size: 12 residues. CDR1 and CDR2 (germline): MGHDK, SYGVNS. Trimming cost V 7 bases and J 7 bases; bases outside gene matches: 1. The CDR3 DNA sequence: TGTGCCAGCATGCGGGAGGGCGGGGAGCTGTTTTTT. Protein product: CASMREGGELFF.

J is TRBJ2-7 and V is TRBV4-1, with a tentative D call TRBD2 (6 bases). Trimming cost V 0 bases and J 5 bases, with 14 bases left between them. CDR1 is MGHRA and CDR2 is YSYEKL in the germline V gene. The CDR3 covers 15 residues. DNA for the CDR3: TGCGCCAGCAGCCAAGATTACGGGAGTGTCGACGAGCAGTACTTC. Its protein is CASSQDYGSVDEQYF.

The chain couples TRBV28 to TRBJ1-5, with D perhaps TRBD1 (5 bases). Germline CDR1 MDHEN, CDR2 SYDVKM. The CDR3 runs 14 residues. V gave up 5 bases and J gave up 5 bases, with 13 bases separating them. The CDR3 DNA follows: TGTGCCAGCAGTCCCAGACAGAGTTATCAGCCCCAGCATTTT. Its protein product is CASSPRQSYQPQHF.

The chain uses TRBV29-1 and TRBJ1-2, with a weak D call TRBD1 (5 bases). The CDR3 runs to 15 residues. Trimming pared 6 bases from V and 0 bases from J, leaving 17 bases between. Germline values: CDR1 SQVTM, CDR2 ANQGSEA. The chain's CDR3 is CSVRGSGGANYGYTF. Here the CDR3 DNA reads TGCAGCGTGAGGGGATCAGGAGGGGCTAACTATGGCTACACCTTC.

In its sample, this clone was seen a few times. This chain connects TRBV5-4 to TRBJ1-1; no reliable D call. Trimming took off 3 bases at V and 6 bases at J, with 12 bases between the two ends. The CDR3 covers 13 residues. Germline V gene lookup returns CDR1 SGHNT and CDR2 YYREEE (reference sequence). The CDR3 here is CASSSAGWAEAFF. For the CDR3, the DNA is TGTGCCAGCAGCTCGGCGGGGTGGGCTGAAGCTTTCTTT.

This clone was counted between two and nine times. CDR3 region: CSVGGSPTGGSYEQYF. The DNA for the CDR3 is TGCAGCGTTGGCGGATCCCCGACAGGGGGAAGTTACGAGCAGTACTTC. The V and J genes are TRBV29-1 and TRBJ2-5, with 9 nucleotides matching TRBD1. The J call could be wrong; TRBJ2-7 is a better fit for the DNA end. The germline V gene encodes CDR1 SQVTM and CDR2 ANQGSEA. This CDR3 has 16 residues.

This clone has a handful of counts. This chain uses TRBV6-6 with TRBJ1-6, with a weak D call TRBD1 (5 bases). The CDR3 runs 13 residues. Trimming cost V 7 bases and J 7 bases, with 11 bases left between them. From germline, CDR1 is MNHNY and CDR2 SVGAGI (reference sequence). DNA for the CDR3: TGTGCCAGCAACCCGACAGACAATTCACCCCTCCACTTT. It specifies CASNPTDNSPLHF.

The chain links TRBV6-5 to TRBJ2-3; tentative D call: TRBD1 (5 bases). CDR3 length equals 14 residues. The V end lost 6 bases, the J end lost 6 bases, and 16 bases lay between the germline ends. CDR1 and CDR2 (germline): MNHEY, SVGAGI. The CDR3 loop reads CASRINEQADTQYF. The CDR3 nucleotides are TGTGCCAGCAGGATTAACGAACAGGCCGATACGCAGTATTTT.